The entry that follows covers one T cell receptor (beta chain) sequence. As yet, its antigen is unknown. This record belongs to a study of blood T cells in healthy people across ages. Study-wide findings and caveats: Unsorted PBMC material precluded a definitive naive versus antigen-experienced comparison. Shifts in expanded clonotypes may have been confounded by donor CMV status, which was unknown.

Germline CDR1 MDHEN, CDR2 SYDVKM. V lost 6 bases and J lost 0, with 11 bases in between. The CDR3 contains 15 residues. RNA extraction gave at least 5.5 micrograms of total RNA per sample. Next came a second PCR, run for roughly 6 to 11 cycles, which used a sample-barcoded 5' primer along with a J-beta primer mix. TCRdb passed the 5' RACE reads through MiXCR, listing each CDR3 protein once. The sample lists about 640,000 distinct CDR3 sequences; 58% were seen once. Sequenced: blood. The V and J genes are TRBV28 and TRBJ2-2, with D possibly TRBD2 on 5 matching bases. This receptor was taken from a man between 60 and 75 years old in good health. Here the CDR3 reads CASSPFGANTGELFF. CDR3 bases: TGTGCCAGCAGCCCCTTCGGGGCGAACACCGGGGAGCTGTTTTTT.